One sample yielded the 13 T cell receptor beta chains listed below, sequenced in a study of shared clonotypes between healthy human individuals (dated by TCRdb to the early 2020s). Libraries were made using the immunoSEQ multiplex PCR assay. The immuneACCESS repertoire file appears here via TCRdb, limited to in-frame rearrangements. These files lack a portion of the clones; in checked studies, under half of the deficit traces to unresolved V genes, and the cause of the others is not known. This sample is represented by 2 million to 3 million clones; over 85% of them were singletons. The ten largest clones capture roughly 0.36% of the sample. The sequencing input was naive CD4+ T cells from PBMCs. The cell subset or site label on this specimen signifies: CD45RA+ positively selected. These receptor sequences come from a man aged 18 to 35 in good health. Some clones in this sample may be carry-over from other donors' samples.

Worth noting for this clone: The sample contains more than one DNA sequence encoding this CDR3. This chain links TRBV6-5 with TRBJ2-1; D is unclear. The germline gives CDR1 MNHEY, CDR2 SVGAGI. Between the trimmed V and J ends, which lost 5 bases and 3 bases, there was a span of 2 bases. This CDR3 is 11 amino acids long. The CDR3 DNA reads TGTGCCAGCAGTCTCTACAATGAGCAGTTCTTC. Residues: CASSLYNEQFF.

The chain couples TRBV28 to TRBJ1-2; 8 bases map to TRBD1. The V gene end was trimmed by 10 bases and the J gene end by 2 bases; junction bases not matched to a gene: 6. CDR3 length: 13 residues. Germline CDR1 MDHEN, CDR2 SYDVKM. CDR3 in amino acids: CAIMRQGNYGYTF. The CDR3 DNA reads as TGTGCCATCATGAGACAGGGGAACTATGGCTACACCTTC.

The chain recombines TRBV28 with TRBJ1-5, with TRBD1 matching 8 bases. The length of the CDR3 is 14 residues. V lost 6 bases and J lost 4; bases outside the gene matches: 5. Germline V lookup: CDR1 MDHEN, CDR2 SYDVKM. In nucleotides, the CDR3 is TGTGCCAGCAGGCCCGGGACAGGAAATCAGCCCCAGCATTTT. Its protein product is CASRPGTGNQPQHF.

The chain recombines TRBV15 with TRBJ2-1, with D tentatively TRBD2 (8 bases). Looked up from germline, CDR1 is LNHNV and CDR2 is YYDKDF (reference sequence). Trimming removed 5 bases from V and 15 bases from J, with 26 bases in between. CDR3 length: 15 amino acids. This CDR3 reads CATSQEGAQSGRRFF. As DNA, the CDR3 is TGTGCCACCAGCCAAGAGGGGGCCCAAAGCGGGAGAAGGTTCTTC.

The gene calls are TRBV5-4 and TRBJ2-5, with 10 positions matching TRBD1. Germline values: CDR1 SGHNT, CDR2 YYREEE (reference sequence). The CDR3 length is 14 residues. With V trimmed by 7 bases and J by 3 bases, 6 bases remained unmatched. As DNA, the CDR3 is TGTGCCAGCTCCGAGACAGGGGGCAAAGAGACCCAGTACTTC. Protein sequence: CASSETGGKETQYF.

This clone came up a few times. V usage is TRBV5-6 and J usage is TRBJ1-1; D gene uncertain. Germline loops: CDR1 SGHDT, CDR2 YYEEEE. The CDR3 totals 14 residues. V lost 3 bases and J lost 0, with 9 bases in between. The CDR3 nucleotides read TGTGCCAGCAGCTCCCGCCGACTGAACACTGAAGCTTTCTTT. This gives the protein CASSSRRLNTEAFF.

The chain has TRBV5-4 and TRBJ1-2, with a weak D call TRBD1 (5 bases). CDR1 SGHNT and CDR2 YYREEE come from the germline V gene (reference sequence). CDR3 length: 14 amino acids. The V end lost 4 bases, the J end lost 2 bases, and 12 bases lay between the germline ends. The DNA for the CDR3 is TGTGCCAGCAGCCGGCCACAGGAAAACTATGGCTACACCTTC. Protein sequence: CASSRPQENYGYTF.

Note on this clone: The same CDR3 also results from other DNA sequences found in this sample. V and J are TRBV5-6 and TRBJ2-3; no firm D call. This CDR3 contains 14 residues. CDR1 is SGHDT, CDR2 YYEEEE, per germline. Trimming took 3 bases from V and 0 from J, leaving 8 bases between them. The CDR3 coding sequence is TGTGCCAGCAGCTCTGGACGGAGCACAGATACGCAGTATTTT. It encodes CASSSGRSTDTQYF.

The CDR3 loop is CASSYPDGRGPYEQYF. The CDR3, as DNA: TGTGCCAGCAGTTACCCGGATGGGCGGGGCCCTTACGAGCAGTACTTC. This chain links TRBV6-6 with TRBJ2-7; weak D call: TRBD2 (6 bases). Trimming stripped 2 bases from V and 4 bases from J, with 18 bases between. This CDR3 has 16 residues. Germline CDR1 MNHNY, CDR2 SVGAGI (reference sequence).

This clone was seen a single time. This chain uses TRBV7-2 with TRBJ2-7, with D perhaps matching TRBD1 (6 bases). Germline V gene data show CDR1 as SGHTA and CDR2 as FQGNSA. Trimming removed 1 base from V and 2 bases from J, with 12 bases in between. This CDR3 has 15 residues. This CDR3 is CASSLVPGETYEQYF. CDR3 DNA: TGTGCCAGCAGCTTAGTGCCAGGGGAGACCTACGAGCAGTACTTC. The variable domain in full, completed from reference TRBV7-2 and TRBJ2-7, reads GAGVSQSPSNKVTEKGKDVELRCDPISGHTALYWYRQSLGQGLEFLIYFQGNSAPDKSGLPSDRFSAERTGGSVSTLTIQRTQQEDSAVYLCASSLVPGETYEQYFGPGTRLTVT.

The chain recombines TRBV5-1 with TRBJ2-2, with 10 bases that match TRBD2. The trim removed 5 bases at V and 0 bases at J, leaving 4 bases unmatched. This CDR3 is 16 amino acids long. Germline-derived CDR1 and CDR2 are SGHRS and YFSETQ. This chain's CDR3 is CASRSSGSPNTGELFF. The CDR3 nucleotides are TGCGCCAGCAGGTCTAGCGGGAGCCCGAACACCGGGGAGCTGTTTTTT.

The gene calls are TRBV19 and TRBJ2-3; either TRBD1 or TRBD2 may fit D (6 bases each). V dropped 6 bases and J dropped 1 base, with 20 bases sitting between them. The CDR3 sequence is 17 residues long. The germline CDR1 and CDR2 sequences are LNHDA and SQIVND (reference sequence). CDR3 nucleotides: TGTGCCAGTAGCGATAGAGGGGGATCGGGAGGCACAGATACGCAGTATTTT. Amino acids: CASSDRGGSGGTDTQYF.

CDR3 sequence reads: CASSLLGQGKRNEQFF. The CDR3 DNA sequence: TGCGCCAGCAGCCTCCTGGGACAGGGGAAACGCAATGAGCAGTTCTTC. V and J are TRBV4-1 and TRBJ2-1; 10 bases map to TRBD1. V lost 4 bases, J lost 6 bases, and 9 bases stayed unmatched. This CDR3 spans 16 amino acids. The V gene's germline CDR1 is MGHRA and CDR2 YSYEKL.